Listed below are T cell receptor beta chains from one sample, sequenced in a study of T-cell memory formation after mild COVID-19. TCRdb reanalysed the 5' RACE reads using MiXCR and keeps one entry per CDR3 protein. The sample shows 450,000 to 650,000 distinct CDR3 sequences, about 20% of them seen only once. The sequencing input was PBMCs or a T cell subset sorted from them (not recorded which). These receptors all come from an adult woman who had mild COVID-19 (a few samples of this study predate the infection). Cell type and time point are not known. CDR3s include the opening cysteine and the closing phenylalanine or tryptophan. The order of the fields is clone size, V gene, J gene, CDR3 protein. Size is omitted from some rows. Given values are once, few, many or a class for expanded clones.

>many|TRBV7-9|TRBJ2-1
CASRPGGLFDEQFF
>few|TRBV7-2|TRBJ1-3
CASSSQGEVLGNTIYF
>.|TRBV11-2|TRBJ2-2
CASSFSLLGSNTGELFF
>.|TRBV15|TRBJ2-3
CATSREGGVTDTQYF
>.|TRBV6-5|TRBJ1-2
CASSYSAGNYGYTF
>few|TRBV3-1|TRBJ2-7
CASSQEGAALGIYEQYF
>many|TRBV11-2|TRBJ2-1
CASSYGGAPGRDEQFF
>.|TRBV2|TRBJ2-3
CASTQSGQGSTDTQYF
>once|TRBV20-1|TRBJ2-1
CSARGTSGRMDEQFF
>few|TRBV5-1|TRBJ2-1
CASSLSGPNEQFF
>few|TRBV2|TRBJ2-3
CASSVQGRTDTQYF